This is a list of T cell receptor beta chains from one sample in a study of cytomegalovirus exposure and HLA in healthy donors. Repertoires were generated with immunoSEQ multiplex PCR, while TCRdb's copy carries only in-frame clones and drops some. The data include about 210,000 clones; the top ten clones carry approximately 0.98%. What was sequenced was PBMCs. The receptors here all came from a young woman in good health and CMV-seropositive. CDR3s include the opening cysteine and the closing phenylalanine or tryptophan. D genes are given only for firm matches.

>TRBV5-4|TRBJ1-6|-
TGTGCCAGCAGCTCAGGGTTTGGTAATTCACCCCTCCACTTT
CASSSGFGNSPLHF
>TRBV7-9|TRBJ1-3|TRBD1
TGTGCCAGCAGCCGCGGACAGGGTGGAAACACCATATATTTT
CASSRGQGGNTIYF
>TRBV7-9|TRBJ1-4|TRBD1
TGTGCCAGCAGCTTCCAACAGGGGGCGGGAGAAAAACTGTTTTTT
CASSFQQGAGEKLFF
>TRBV6-1|TRBJ2-5|TRBD1
TGTGCCAGCAGTGGGGGGACAGGGTTTTCTCAAGAGACCCAGTACTTC
CASSGGTGFSQETQYF
>TRBV19|TRBJ2-7|-
TGTGCCAGTAGTCCAACCGGGACTCAATACGAGCAGTACTTC
CASSPTGTQYEQYF
>TRBV6-6|TRBJ2-1|-
TGTGCCAGCAGTTTGGCAGATGCCGCGGGGCAGTTCTTC
CASSLADAAGQFF
>TRBV11-2|TRBJ2-1|-
TGTGCCAGCCAGGGGAGCTCCTACAATGAGCAGTTCTTC
CASQGSSYNEQFF
>TRBV15|TRBJ2-7|-
TGTGCCACCAGCAGAGATCTGGGAGACTACGAGCAGTACTTC
CATSRDLGDYEQYF
>TRBV29-1|TRBJ2-5|-
TGCAGCGTTTGTCAGGGGAACCTGCAAGAGACCCAGTACTTC
CSVCQGNLQETQYF
>TRBV5-4|TRBJ2-3|TRBD2
TGTGCCAGCAGCTTGGCCGGGAGTAGCGGGACCACAGATACGCAGTATTTT
CASSLAGSSGTTDTQYF
>TRBV9|TRBJ2-1|TRBD2
TGTGCCAGCAGCTCCAGCGGGAGGGCCAGTAATGAGCAGTTCTTC
CASSSSGRASNEQFF
>TRBV2|TRBJ1-2|TRBD1
TGTGCCAGCAGGTCCTCCGGGACAGGGGCTGGTGGCTACACCTTC
CASRSSGTGAGGYTF
>TRBV11-2|TRBJ2-1|-
TGTGCCAGCAGCTTAGACAGGTACAATGAGCAGTTCTTC
CASSLDRYNEQFF
>TRBV2|TRBJ2-7|-
TGTGCCACAGGGCGGGATACCTACGAGCAGTACTTC
CATGRDTYEQYF
>TRBV7-8|TRBJ1-2|-
TGTGCCAGCAGCACTCGTGGAGGCGGGGGGGGCTACACCTTC
CASSTRGGGGGYTF